These T cell receptor beta chains were read from a single sample in a study of blood T cells in healthy people across ages. One entry per CDR3 protein, called by TCRdb with MiXCR from the 5' RACE reads. The top ten clones hold less than 8% of a sample with about 1,500,000 distinct CDR3 sequences, about 40% of them seen once. The specimen was blood. The origin of the receptors is a woman under 30 in good health. CDR3s leave out the opening cysteine and the closing phenylalanine or tryptophan.

TRBV2 ASSRGQGPQLSEAF
TRBV14 ASSQDHPGVYNSPLH
TRBV6-2/TRBV6-3 ASCPLPGLAGSDTQY
TRBV3-1 ASSQGPGAANIGELF
TRBV4-1 ASSQVLAGMGETQY
TRBV4-1 ASSQTARVTGELF
TRBV28 ASRSRQGAREQY
TRBV3-1 ASSQDQGTYEQY
TRBV20-1 SAPGTSGFSYNEQF
TRBV7-2 ASSFTTSGSSSYNEQF
TRBV3-1 ASSQDLVIPDTQY
TRBV4-1 ASSHTPDRGGTGELF
TRBV27 ASSLLGSGGSYEQY
TRBV10-3 AIARDVYEQY